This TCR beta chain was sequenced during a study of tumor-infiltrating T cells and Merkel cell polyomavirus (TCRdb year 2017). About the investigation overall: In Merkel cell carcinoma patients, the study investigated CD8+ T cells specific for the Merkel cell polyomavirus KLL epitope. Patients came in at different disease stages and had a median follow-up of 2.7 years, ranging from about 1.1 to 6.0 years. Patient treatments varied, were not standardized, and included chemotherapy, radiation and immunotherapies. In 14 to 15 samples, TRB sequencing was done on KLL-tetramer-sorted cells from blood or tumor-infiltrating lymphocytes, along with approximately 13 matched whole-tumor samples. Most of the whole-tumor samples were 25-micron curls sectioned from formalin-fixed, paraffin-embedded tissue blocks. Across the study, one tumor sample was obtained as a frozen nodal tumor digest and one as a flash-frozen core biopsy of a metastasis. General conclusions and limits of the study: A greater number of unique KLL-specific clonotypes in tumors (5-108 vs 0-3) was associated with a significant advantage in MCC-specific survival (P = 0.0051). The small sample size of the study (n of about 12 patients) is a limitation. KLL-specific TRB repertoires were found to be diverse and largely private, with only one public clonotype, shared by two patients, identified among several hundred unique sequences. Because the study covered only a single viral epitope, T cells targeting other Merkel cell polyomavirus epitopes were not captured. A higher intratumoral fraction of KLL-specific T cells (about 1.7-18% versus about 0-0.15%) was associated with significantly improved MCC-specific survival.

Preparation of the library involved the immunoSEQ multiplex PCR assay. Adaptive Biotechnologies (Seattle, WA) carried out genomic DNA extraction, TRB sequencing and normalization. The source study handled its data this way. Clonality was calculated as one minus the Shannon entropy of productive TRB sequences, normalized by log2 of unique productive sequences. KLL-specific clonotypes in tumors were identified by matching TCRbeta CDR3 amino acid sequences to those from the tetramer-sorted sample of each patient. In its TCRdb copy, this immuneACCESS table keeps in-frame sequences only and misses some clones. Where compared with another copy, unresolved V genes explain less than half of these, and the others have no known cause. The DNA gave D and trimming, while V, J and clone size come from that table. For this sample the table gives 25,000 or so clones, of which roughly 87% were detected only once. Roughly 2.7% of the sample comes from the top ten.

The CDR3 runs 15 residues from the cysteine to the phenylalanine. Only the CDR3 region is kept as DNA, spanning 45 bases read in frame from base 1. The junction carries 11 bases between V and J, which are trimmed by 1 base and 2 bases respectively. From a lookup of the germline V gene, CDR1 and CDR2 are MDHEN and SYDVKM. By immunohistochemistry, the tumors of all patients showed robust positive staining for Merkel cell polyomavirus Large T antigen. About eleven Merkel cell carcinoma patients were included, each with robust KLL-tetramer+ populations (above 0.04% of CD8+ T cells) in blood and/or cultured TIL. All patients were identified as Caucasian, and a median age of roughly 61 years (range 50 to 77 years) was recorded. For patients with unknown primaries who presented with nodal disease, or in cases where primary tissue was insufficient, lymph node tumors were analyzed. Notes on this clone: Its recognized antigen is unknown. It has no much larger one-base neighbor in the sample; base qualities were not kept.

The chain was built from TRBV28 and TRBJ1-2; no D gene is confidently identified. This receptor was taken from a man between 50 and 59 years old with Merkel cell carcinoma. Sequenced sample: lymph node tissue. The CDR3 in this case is CASSLLRRSNYGYTF. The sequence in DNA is TGTGCCAGCAGTTTATTGAGGAGAAGCAACTATGGCTACACCTTC.